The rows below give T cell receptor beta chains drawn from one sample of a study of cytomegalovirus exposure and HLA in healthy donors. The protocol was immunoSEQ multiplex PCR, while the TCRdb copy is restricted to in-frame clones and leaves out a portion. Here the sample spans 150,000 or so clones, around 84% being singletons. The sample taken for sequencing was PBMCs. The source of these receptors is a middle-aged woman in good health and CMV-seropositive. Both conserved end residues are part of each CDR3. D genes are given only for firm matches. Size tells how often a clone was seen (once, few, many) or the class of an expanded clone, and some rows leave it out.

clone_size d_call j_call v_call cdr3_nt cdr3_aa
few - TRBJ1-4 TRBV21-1 TGTGCCAGCAGCAAATGGTTCAAGGGGACAGGAAAGCTCCATACGGCTAATGAAAAACTGTTTTTT CASSKWFKGTGKLHTANEKLFF
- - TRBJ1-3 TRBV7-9 TGTGCCAGCAGCTTAGCGCTCGGTGCCTTCTCTGGAAACACCATATATTTT CASSLALGAFSGNTIYF
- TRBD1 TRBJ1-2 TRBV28 TGTGCCAGCAGTGTGGGACAGCACTATGGCTACACCTTC CASSVGQHYGYTF
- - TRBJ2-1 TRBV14 TGTGCCAGCAGCCCCTCTATGGGCGCGCCTCGAGGAGGTGAGCAGTTCTTC CASSPSMGAPRGGEQFF
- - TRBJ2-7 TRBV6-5 TGTGCCAGCAGTTACTCGCCGGGGATCTCGGGGGAGCAGTACTTC CASSYSPGISGEQYF
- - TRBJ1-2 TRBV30 TGTGCCTGGAGTGTACGTCTCCCGAAGCAGGGAGGTGGCTACACCTTC CAWSVRLPKQGGGYTF
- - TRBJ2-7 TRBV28 TGTGCCAGCAGTCCGCCCGGAGGGCGACCCGAGCAGTACTTC CASSPPGGRPEQYF
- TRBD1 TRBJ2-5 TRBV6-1 TGTGCCAGCAGTGAAAGGGCACAGGGGAAAGAGACCCAGTACTTC CASSERAQGKETQYF
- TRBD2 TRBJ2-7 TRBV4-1 TGCGCCAGCAGCCAAAGCGGGAGTCACCGAGAGCAGTACTTC CASSQSGSHREQYF
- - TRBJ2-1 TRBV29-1 TGCAGCGTCCAAGGACTGGGAAGCTCCTACAATGAGCAGTTCTTC CSVQGLGSSYNEQFF
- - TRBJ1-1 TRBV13 TGTGCCAGCAGCGGGCGACAGTGGGGTGGGACTGAAGCTTTCTTT CASSGRQWGGTEAFF
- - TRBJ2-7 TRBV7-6 TGTGCCAGCAGCTTAGTGGGCGGGAACCTCCCATCCTACGAGCAGTACTTC CASSLVGGNLPSYEQYF
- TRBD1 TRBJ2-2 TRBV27 TGTGCCAGCAGTCTTCGTCCCAGGGGGCACACCGGGGAGCTGTTTTTT CASSLRPRGHTGELFF
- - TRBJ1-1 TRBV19 TGTGCCAGTAGTCACAGGGTCGTGGTATGGACTGAAGCTTTCTTT CASSHRVVVWTEAFF
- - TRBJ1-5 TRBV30 TGTGCCTGGAGTGCAAATACTAAACAGCCCCAGCATTTT CAWSANTKQPQHF
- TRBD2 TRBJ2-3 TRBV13 TGTGCCAGCAGCTTGCCGAGGGGCGGGAGGGCAGATACGCAGTATTTT CASSLPRGGRADTQYF
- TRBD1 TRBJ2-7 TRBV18 TGTGCCAGCTCACCGGACAGGGTCTACGAGCAGTACTTC CASSPDRVYEQYF
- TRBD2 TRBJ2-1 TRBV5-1 TGCGCCAGCAGCTTGGGAGGGGGAGCGGGAGGGACCCTGTACAATGAGCAGTTCTTC CASSLGGGAGGTLYNEQFF
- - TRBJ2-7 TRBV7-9 TGTTCCAGCAGCTTAGTTTTCAACGAGCAGTACTTC CSSSLVFNEQYF
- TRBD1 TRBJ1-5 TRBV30 TGTGCCTGGAGTGGACAGGGGGCCTTCAATAATCAGCCCCAGCATTTT CAWSGQGAFNNQPQHF
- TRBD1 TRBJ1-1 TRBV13 TGTGCCAGCAGCCCCGGGACAGATGAAGCTTTCTTT CASSPGTDEAFF
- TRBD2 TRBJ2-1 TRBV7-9 TGTGCCAGCAGCGAGGTAGCGGGAGGGCCTTACAATGAGCAGTTCTTC CASSEVAGGPYNEQFF
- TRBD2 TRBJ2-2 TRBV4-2 TGTGCCAGCAGCCGGCAGCGGGACGCGAACACCGGGGAGCTGTTTTTT CASSRQRDANTGELFF
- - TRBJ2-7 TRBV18 TGTGCCAGCTCTCCAAGTCGGGGGAGGCTCTACTTGAGATACGAGCAGTACTTC CASSPSRGRLYLRYEQYF
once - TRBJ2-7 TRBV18 TGTGCCAGCTCACCACCGGGTGCAGGGTACGACGAGCAGTACTTC CASSPPGAGYDEQYF
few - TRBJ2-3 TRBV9 TGTGCCAGCAGCGTAGAGGAGGGCTTGGTAGATACGCAGTATTTT CASSVEEGLVDTQYF
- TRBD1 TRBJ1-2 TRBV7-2 TGTGCCAGCAGCCCAGGGGGTTCCCATGGCTACACCTTC CASSPGGSHGYTF
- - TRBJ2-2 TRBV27 TGTGCCAGCAGTTACAGGGAATTCGGCGGGGAGCTGTTTTTT CASSYREFGGELFF
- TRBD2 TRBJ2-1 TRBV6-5 TGTGCCAGCTCGAGCGGGGGGCACTCCTACAATGAGCAGTTCTTC CASSSGGHSYNEQFF
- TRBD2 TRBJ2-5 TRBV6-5 TGTGCCAGCAGCCTGAGCGGGAGAGAGACCCAGTACTTC CASSLSGRETQYF
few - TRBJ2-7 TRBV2 TGTGCCAGCAGTGTTGCGGGCGAGCAGTACTTC CASSVAGEQYF
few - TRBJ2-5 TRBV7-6 TGTGCCAGCAGCTTACCAGCGAATGGCTTCGAAGAGACCCAGTACTTC CASSLPANGFEETQYF
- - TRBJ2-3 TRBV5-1 TGCGCCAGCAGCTTGGTGTCATCCCCAGGTAGGCCAGATACGCAGTATTTT CASSLVSSPGRPDTQYF
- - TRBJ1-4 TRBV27 TGTGCCAGCAGTTCTGGACTTGTGGGGGAAAAACTGTTTTTT CASSSGLVGEKLFF
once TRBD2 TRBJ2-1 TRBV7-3 TGTGCCAGCAGCCCACGTCGGCGGGAGGGGAATGAGCAGTTCTTC CASSPRRREGNEQFF
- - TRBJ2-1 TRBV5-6 TGTGCCAGCAGCTTGCGAGAGTTAATCTCCTACAATGAGCAGTTCTTC CASSLRELISYNEQFF
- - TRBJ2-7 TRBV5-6 TGTGCCAGCAGCTTGGAGGGCAGTGGGAGGAACTCCTACGAGCAGTACTTC CASSLEGSGRNSYEQYF